Many counts were recorded for the clone carrying this T cell receptor (beta chain). As it was prepared, the TCRbeta library received unique molecular identifiers. TCRdb redid the calling of the PCR reads with MiXCR, one entry per CDR3 protein. This table has over 70,000 distinct CDR3 sequences, 7% to 10% appearing once. The ends were cut back, 10 bases at V and 5 bases at J, with 18 bases in the middle. From germline, CDR1 is SGDLS and CDR2 YYNGEE. CDR3 length: 14 amino acids. This record comes from a study of T-cell reconstitution after alpha-beta-depleted transplantation in children. The chain combines TRBV9 with TRBJ2-2; D is unresolved. This sequence originates from a human donor who donated a stem cell graft to a child with congenital amegakaryocytic thrombocytopenia. Sequenced here: PBMCs from the stem cell graft donor, sampled from the stem cell graft. Here the CDR3 DNA reads TGTGCCTCCTCACCGGAAAAGATGACCGGGGAGCTGTTTTTT. This sequence encodes CASSPEKMTGELFF.